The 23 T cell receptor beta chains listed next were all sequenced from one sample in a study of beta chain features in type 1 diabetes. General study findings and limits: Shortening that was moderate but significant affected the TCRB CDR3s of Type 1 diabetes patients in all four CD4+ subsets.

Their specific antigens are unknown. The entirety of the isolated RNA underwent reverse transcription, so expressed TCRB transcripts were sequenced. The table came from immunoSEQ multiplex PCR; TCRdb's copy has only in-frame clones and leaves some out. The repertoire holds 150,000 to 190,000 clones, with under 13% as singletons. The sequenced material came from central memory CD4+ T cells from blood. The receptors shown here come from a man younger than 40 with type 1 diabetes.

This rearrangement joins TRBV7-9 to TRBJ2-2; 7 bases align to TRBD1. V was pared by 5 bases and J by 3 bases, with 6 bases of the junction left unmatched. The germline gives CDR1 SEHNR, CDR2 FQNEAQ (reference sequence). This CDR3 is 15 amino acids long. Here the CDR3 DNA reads TGTGCCAGCAGCGAAGGGGACAGCCACACCGGGGAGCTGTTTTTT. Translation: CASSEGDSHTGELFF.

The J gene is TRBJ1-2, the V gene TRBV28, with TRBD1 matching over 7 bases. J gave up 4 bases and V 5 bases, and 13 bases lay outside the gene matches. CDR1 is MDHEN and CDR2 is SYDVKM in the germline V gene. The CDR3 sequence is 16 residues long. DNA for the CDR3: TGTGCCAGCAGTCTACCCTACCAAAACAGGGGCTATGGCTACACCTTC. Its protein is CASSLPYQNRGYGYTF.

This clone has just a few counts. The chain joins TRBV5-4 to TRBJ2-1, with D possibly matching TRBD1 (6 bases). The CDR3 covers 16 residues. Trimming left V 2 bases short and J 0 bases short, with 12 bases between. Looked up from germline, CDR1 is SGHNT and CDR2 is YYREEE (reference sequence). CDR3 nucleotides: TGTGCCAGCAGCTTTGGGGGCCAGAGCTCCTACAATGAGCAGTTCTTC. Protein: CASSFGGQSSYNEQFF.

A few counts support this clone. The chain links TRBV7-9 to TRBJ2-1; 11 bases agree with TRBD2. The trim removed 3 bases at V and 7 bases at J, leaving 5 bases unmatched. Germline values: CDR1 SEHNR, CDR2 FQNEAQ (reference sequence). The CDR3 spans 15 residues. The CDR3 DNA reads TGTGCCAGCAGCTTTCGTCTAGCGGGAGGTAATGAGCAGTTCTTC. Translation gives CASSFRLAGGNEQFF.

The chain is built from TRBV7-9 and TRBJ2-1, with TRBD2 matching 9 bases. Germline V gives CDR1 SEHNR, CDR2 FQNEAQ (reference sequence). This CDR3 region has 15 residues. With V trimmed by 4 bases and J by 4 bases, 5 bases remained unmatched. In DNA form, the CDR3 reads TGTGCCAGCAGCTCCGGCAGCGGGAGGTACAATGAGCAGTTCTTC. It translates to CASSSGSGRYNEQFF.

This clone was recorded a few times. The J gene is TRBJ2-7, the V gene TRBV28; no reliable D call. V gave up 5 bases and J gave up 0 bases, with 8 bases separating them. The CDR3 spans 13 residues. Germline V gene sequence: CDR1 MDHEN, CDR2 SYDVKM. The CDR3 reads CASSTDSSYEQYF. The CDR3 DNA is TGTGCCAGCAGTACTGATTCCTCCTACGAGCAGTACTTC.

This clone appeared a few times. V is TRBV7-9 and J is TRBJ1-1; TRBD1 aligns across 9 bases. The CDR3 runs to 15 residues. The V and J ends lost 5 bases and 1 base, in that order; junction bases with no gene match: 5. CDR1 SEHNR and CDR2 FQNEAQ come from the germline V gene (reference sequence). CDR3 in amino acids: CASSLQGAGNTEAFF. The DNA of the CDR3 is TGTGCCAGCAGCCTACAGGGGGCAGGGAACACTGAAGCTTTCTTT.

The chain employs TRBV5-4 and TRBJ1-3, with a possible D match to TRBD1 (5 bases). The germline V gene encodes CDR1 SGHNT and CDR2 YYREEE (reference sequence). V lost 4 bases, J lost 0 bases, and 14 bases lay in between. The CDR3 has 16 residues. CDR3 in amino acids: CASSIDSRFSGNTIYF. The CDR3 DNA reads TGTGCCAGCAGCATCGACAGTCGCTTCTCTGGAAACACCATATATTTT. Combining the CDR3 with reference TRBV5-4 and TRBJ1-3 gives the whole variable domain ETGVTQSPTHLIKTRGQQVTLRCSSQSGHNTVSWYQQALGQGPQFIFQYYREEENGRGNFPPRFSGLQFPNYSSELNVNALELDDSALYLCASSIDSRFSGNTIYFGEGSWLTVV.

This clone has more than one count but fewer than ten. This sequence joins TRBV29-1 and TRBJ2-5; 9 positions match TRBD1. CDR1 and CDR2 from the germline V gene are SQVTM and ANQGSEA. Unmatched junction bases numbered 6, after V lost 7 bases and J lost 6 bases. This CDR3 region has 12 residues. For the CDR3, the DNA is TGCAGCGCTGGGGACAGGGACCAGACCCAGTACTTC. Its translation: CSAGDRDQTQYF.

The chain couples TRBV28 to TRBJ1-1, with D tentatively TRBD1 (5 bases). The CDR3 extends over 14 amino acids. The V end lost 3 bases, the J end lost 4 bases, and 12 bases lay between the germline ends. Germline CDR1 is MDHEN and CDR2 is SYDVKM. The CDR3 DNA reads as TGTGCCAGCAGTTTGCGGGGACGGGTCACTGAAGCTTTCTTT. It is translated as CASSLRGRVTEAFF.

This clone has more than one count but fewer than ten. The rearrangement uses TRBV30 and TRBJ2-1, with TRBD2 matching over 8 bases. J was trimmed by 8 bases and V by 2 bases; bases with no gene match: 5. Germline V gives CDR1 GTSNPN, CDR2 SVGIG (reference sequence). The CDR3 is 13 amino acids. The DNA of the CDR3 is TGTGCCTGGAGTCCGGGACTAGACGATGAGCAGTTCTTC. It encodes CAWSPGLDDEQFF. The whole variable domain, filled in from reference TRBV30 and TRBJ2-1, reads SQTIHQWPATLVQPVGSPLSLECTVEGTSNPNLYWYRQAAGRGLQLLFYSVGIGQISSEVPQNLSASRPQDRQFILSSKKLLLSDSGFYLCAWSPGLDDEQFFGPGTRLTVL.

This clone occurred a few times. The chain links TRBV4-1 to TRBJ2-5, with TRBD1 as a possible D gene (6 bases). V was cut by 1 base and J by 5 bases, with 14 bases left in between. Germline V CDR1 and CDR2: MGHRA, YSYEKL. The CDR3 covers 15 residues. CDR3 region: CASSQGPQRGETQYF. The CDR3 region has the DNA TGCGCCAGCAGCCAAGGCCCTCAAAGGGGGGAGACCCAGTACTTC.

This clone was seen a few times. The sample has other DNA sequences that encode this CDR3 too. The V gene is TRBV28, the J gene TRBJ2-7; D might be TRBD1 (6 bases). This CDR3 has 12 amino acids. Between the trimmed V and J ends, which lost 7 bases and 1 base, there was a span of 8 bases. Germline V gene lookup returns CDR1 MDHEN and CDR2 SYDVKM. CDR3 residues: CASTRGSYEQYF. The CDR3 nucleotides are TGTGCCAGCACCAGGGGATCCTACGAGCAGTACTTC. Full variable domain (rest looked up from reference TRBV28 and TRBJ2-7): DVKVTQSSRYLVKRTGEKVFLECVQDMDHENMFWYRQDPGLGLRLIYFSYDVKMKEKGDIPEGYSVSREKKERFSLILESASTNQTSMYLCASTRGSYEQYFGPGTRLTVT.

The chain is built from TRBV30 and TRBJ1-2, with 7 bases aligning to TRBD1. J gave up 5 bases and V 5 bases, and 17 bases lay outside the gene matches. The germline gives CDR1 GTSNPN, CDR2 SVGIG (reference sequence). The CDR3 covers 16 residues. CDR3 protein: CAWYSAVRGGMYGYTF. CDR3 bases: TGTGCCTGGTATAGCGCGGTTCGAGGGGGCATGTATGGCTACACCTTC.

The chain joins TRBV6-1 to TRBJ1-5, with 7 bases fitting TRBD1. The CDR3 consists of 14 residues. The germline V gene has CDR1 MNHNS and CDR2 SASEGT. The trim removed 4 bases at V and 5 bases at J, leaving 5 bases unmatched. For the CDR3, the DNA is TGTGCCAGCAGTGCCCGACAGGGAGATCAGCCCCAGCATTTT. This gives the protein CASSARQGDQPQHF.

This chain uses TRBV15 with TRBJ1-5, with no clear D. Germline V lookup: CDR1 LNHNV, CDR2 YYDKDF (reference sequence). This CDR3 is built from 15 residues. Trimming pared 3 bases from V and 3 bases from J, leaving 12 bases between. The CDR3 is CATSSPTGANQPQHF. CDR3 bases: TGTGCCACCAGCAGCCCAACGGGTGCCAATCAGCCCCAGCATTTT.

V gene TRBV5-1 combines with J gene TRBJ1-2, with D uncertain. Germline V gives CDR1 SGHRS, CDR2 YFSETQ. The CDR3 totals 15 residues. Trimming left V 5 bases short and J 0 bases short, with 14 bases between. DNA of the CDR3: TGCGCCAGCAGTCAGTCGCCCGGGTCTAACTATGGCTACACCTTC. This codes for CASSQSPGSNYGYTF.

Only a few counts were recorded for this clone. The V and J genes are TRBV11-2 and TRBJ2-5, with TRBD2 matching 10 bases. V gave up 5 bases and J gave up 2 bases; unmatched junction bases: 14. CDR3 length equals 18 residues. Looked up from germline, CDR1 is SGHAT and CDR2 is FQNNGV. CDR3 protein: CASSEKGATSGAQETQYF. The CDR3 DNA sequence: TGTGCCAGCAGCGAGAAGGGGGCTACTAGCGGGGCTCAAGAGACCCAGTACTTC.

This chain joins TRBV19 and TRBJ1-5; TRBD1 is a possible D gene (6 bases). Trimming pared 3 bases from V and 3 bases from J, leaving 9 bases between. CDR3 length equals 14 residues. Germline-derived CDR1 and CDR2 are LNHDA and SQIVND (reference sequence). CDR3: CASSMGDNNQPQHF. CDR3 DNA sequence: TGTGCCAGTAGTATGGGGGACAACAATCAGCCCCAGCATTTT. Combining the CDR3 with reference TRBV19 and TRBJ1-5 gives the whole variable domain DGGITQSPKYLFRKEGQNVTLSCEQNLNHDAMYWYRQDPGQGLRLIYYSQIVNDFQKGDIAEGYSVSREKKESFPLTVTSAQKNPTAFYLCASSMGDNNQPQHFGDGTRLSIL.

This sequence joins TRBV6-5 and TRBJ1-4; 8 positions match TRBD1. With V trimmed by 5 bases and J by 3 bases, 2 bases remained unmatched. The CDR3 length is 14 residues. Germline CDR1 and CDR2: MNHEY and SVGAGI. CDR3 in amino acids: CASSNRGANEKLFF. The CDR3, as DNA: TGTGCCAGCAGTAACAGGGGGGCTAATGAAAAACTGTTTTTT.

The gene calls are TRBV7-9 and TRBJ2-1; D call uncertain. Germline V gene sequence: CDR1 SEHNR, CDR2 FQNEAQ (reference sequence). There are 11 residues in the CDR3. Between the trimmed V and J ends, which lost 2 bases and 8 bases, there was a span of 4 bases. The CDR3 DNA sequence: TGTGCCAGCAGCTTACCGGATGAGCAGTTCTTC. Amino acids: CASSLPDEQFF.

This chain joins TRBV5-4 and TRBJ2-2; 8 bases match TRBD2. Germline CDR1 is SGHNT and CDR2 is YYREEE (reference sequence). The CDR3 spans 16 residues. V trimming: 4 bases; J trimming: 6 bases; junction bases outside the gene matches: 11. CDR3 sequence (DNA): TGTGCCAGCAGCCCCTCCCTTAGCGGGGCTCCCGGGGAGCTGTTTTTT. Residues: CASSPSLSGAPGELFF.

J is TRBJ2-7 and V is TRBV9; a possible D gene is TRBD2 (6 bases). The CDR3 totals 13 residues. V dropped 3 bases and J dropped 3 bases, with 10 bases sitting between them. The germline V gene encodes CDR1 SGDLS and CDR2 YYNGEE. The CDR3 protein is CASSAAGGYEQYF. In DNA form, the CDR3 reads TGTGCCAGCAGCGCCGCCGGGGGCTACGAGCAGTACTTC.